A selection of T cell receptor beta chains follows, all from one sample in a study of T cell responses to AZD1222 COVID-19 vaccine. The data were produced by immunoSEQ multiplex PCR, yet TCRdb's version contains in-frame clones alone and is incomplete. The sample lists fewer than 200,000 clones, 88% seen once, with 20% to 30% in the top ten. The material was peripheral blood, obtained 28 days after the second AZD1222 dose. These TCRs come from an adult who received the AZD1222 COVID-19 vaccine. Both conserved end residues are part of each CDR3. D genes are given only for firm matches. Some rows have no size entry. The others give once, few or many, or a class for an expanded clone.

cdr3_nt: TGTGCCAGCAGCCAAGATAGACAGGGTACTGAAGCTTTCTTT
cdr3_aa: CASSQDRQGTEAFF
clone_size: once
v_call: TRBV4-2
j_call: TRBJ1-1
d_call: TRBD1

cdr3_nt: TGTGCCAGCAGCTCGGGACCGACGCAGTACTTC
cdr3_aa: CASSSGPTQYF
clone_size: .
v_call: TRBV5-4
j_call: TRBJ2-7
d_call: .

cdr3_nt: TGTGCCAGCAGCTGGGACAGGATTCCTGGAAACACCATATATTTT
cdr3_aa: CASSWDRIPGNTIYF
clone_size: .
v_call: TRBV5-8
j_call: TRBJ1-3
d_call: TRBD1

cdr3_nt: TGTGCCACCAGCAGAGATGATGCGGGAGGATCCTACGAGCAGTACTTC
cdr3_aa: CATSRDDAGGSYEQYF
clone_size: .
v_call: TRBV15
j_call: TRBJ2-7
d_call: TRBD2

cdr3_nt: TGTGCCAGCAGTGTCTCCCAGCCCCAGCATTTT
cdr3_aa: CASSVSQPQHF
clone_size: .
v_call: TRBV2
j_call: TRBJ1-5
d_call: .

cdr3_nt: TGCGCCAGCAGCCAAGATACCGAGACCTCCTACGAGCAGTACTTC
cdr3_aa: CASSQDTETSYEQYF
clone_size: .
v_call: TRBV4-3
j_call: TRBJ2-7
d_call: .

cdr3_nt: TGTGCCAGCAGCTTGGGACAGGGAAGTTACAATGAGCAGTTCTTC
cdr3_aa: CASSLGQGSYNEQFF
clone_size: .
v_call: TRBV7-3
j_call: TRBJ2-1
d_call: TRBD1

cdr3_nt: TGTGCCAGCAGCACCAGGACAGGGGGCAACTCTGGAAACACCATATATTTT
cdr3_aa: CASSTRTGGNSGNTIYF
clone_size: once
v_call: TRBV13
j_call: TRBJ1-3
d_call: TRBD1

cdr3_nt: TGCGCCAGCAGCTTGGGTCTACGAGGGAAGCTCCTCTATGGCTACACCTTC
cdr3_aa: CASSLGLRGKLLYGYTF
clone_size: .
v_call: TRBV5-1
j_call: TRBJ1-2
d_call: .

cdr3_nt: TGTGCCAGCAGTGAAGTGGTGCGACTCCTCCAGGACACTGAAGCTTTCTTT
cdr3_aa: CASSEVVRLLQDTEAFF
clone_size: .
v_call: TRBV6-1
j_call: TRBJ1-1
d_call: .

cdr3_nt: TGTGCCAGTAGTGAGGGACAGGGGGTAGGCATTCAGTACTTC
cdr3_aa: CASSEGQGVGIQYF
clone_size: .
v_call: TRBV19
j_call: TRBJ2-4
d_call: TRBD1

cdr3_nt: TGTGCCAGCAGCTTGGCTAGCGGGGTCACAGATACGCAGTATTTT
cdr3_aa: CASSLASGVTDTQYF
clone_size: .
v_call: TRBV7-3
j_call: TRBJ2-3
d_call: TRBD2

cdr3_nt: TGTGCCAGCAGGAAGGGGGAGGTGACTGAAGCTTTCTTT
cdr3_aa: CASRKGEVTEAFF
clone_size: .
v_call: TRBV2
j_call: TRBJ1-1
d_call: .

cdr3_nt: TGTGCCAGCAGTTTATCGATGGCGGGGCAGCCCCAGCATTTT
cdr3_aa: CASSLSMAGQPQHF
clone_size: .
v_call: TRBV27
j_call: TRBJ1-5
d_call: .

cdr3_nt: TGTGCCAGTAGCCGGGGGTCCTACACAGATACGCAGTATTTT
cdr3_aa: CASSRGSYTDTQYF
clone_size: .
v_call: TRBV19
j_call: TRBJ2-3
d_call: .

cdr3_nt: TGTGCCAGCAGCTTACTCAGGGGGCTGGGCGTCCACGAGCAGTACTTC
cdr3_aa: CASSLLRGLGVHEQYF
clone_size: .
v_call: TRBV7-2
j_call: TRBJ2-7
d_call: TRBD1

cdr3_nt: TGTGCCAGCAGCGCCACAGGGAGCCCAGATACGCAGTATTTT
cdr3_aa: CASSATGSPDTQYF
clone_size: .
v_call: TRBV9
j_call: TRBJ2-3
d_call: .

cdr3_nt: TGTGCCTGGAGTGTACGACCTGGGGGTTACAATGAGCAGTTCTTC
cdr3_aa: CAWSVRPGGYNEQFF
clone_size: once
v_call: TRBV30
j_call: TRBJ2-1
d_call: .

cdr3_nt: TGCGCCAGCAGCCAACCTGGGACAGGTAACAATGAGCAGTTCTTC
cdr3_aa: CASSQPGTGNNEQFF
clone_size: .
v_call: TRBV4-3
j_call: TRBJ2-1
d_call: TRBD1

cdr3_nt: TGTGCCATCAGTGAGTCGGCTACTGGCACCGGGGAGCTGTTTTTT
cdr3_aa: CAISESATGTGELFF
clone_size: .
v_call: TRBV10-3
j_call: TRBJ2-2
d_call: .

cdr3_nt: TGTGCCAGCAGCTTGTTGGCGGGAGGCACAGATACGCAGTATTTT
cdr3_aa: CASSLLAGGTDTQYF
clone_size: .
v_call: TRBV5-6
j_call: TRBJ2-3
d_call: TRBD2

cdr3_nt: TGTGCCAGCAGCCAAGAGGTGGTCCAAGAGACCCAGTACTTC
cdr3_aa: CASSQEVVQETQYF
clone_size: .
v_call: TRBV3-1/TRBV3-2
j_call: TRBJ2-5
d_call: .

cdr3_nt: TGTGCCAGCAGTTCCGGGACAGGGTGGTCAGAGACCCAGTACTTC
cdr3_aa: CASSSGTGWSETQYF
clone_size: .
v_call: TRBV2
j_call: TRBJ2-5
d_call: TRBD1

cdr3_nt: TGTGCCAGCAGCTCGACAGTGAATGAAAAACTGTTTTTT
cdr3_aa: CASSSTVNEKLFF
clone_size: .
v_call: TRBV5-4
j_call: TRBJ1-4
d_call: .

cdr3_nt: TGTGCCAGCAGCTTAGTAGCGGGAGACACCGGGGAGCTGTTTTTT
cdr3_aa: CASSLVAGDTGELFF
clone_size: .
v_call: TRBV5-4
j_call: TRBJ2-2
d_call: TRBD2

cdr3_nt: TGTGCCACCAGTGATTTTGGGGGGTCCCACACAGATACGCAGTATTTT
cdr3_aa: CATSDFGGSHTDTQYF
clone_size: .
v_call: TRBV24-1
j_call: TRBJ2-3
d_call: .

cdr3_nt: TGTGCCAGCAGCCCCGGGGGCGGGGTTGAAAAACTGTTTTTT
cdr3_aa: CASSPGGGVEKLFF
clone_size: once
v_call: TRBV7-9
j_call: TRBJ1-4
d_call: .

cdr3_nt: TGTGCCAGCACCCCGAGGGGACTAGCGGGCTACAATGAGCAGTTCTTC
cdr3_aa: CASTPRGLAGYNEQFF
clone_size: .
v_call: TRBV2
j_call: TRBJ2-1
d_call: TRBD2

cdr3_nt: TGCGCCAGCAGCTTCGAACGGGGTAACACCGGGGAGCTGTTTTTT
cdr3_aa: CASSFERGNTGELFF
clone_size: .
v_call: TRBV5-1
j_call: TRBJ2-2
d_call: .